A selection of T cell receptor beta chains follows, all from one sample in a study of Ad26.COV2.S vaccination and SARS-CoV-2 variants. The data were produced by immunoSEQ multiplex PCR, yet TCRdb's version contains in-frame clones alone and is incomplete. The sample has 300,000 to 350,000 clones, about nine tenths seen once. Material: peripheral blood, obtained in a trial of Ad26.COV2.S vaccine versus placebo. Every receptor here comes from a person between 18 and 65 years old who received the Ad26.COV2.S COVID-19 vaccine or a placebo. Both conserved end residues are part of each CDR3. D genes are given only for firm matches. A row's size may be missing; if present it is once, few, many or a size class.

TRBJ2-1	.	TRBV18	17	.	CASSPLRATSSYNEQFF	TGTGCCAGCTCACCCCTTCGCGCGACCAGCTCCTACAATGAGCAGTTCTTC
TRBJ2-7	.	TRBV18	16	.	CASSQGHSPTRYEQYF	TGTGCCAGCTCACAGGGGCATAGCCCGACAAGGTACGAGCAGTACTTC
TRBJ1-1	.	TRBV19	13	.	CVSKVRGGTEAFF	TGTGTCTCGAAGGTCCGGGGGGGCACTGAAGCTTTCTTT
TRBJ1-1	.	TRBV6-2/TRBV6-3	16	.	CASSYGAGAIKTEAFF	TGTGCCAGCAGTTACGGAGCAGGGGCAATTAAGACTGAAGCTTTCTTT
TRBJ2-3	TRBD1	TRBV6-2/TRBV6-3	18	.	CASSYSPHTGEPTDTQYF	TGTGCCAGCAGTTACTCCCCCCACACAGGGGAGCCCACAGATACGCAGTATTTT
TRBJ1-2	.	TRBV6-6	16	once	CASSYSMEGFWYGYTF	TGTGCCAGCAGTTACTCGATGGAGGGCTTTTGGTATGGCTACACCTTC
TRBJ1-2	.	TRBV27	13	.	CASSLLSGEGYTF	TGTGCCAGCAGTCTCCTCAGTGGTGAAGGCTACACCTTC
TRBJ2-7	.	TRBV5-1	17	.	CASRPSGGLPSSYEQYF	TGCGCCAGTCGCCCGAGCGGTGGCCTACCCTCCTCCTACGAGCAGTACTTC
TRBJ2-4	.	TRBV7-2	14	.	CASSLGRGADIQYF	TGTGCCAGCAGCTTAGGACGGGGGGCGGACATTCAGTACTTC
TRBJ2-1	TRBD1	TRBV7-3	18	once	CASSLIRAGGSNDNEQFF	TGTGCCAGCAGCTTAATCCGGGCAGGGGGATCAAACGACAATGAGCAGTTCTTC
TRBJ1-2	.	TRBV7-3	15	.	CASRVRDLNSYGYTF	TGTGCCAGCAGGGTCCGGGATCTTAACTCGTATGGCTACACCTTC
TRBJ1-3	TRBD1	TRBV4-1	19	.	CASSQIPGTGHDLGNTIYF	TGCGCCAGCAGCCAGATCCCCGGGACAGGCCATGATTTGGGGAACACCATATATTTT
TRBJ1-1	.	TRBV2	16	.	CASSFRGTKPNTEAFF	TGTGCCAGCAGTTTCCGGGGGACAAAACCGAACACTGAAGCTTTCTTT
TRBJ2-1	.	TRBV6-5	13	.	CATQRGSYNEQFF	TGTGCCACCCAAAGGGGCTCCTACAATGAGCAGTTCTTC
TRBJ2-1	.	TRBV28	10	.	CASYDNEQFF	TGTGCCAGTTACGACAATGAGCAGTTCTTC
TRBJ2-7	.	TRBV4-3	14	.	CASSQEEGAYEQYF	TGCGCCAGCAGCCAAGAGGAGGGGGCTTACGAGCAGTACTTC
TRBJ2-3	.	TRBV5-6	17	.	CASSPFVPFPYDTGQYF	TGTGCCAGCAGCCCGTTCGTCCCTTTCCCCTATGATACGGGGCAGTATTTT
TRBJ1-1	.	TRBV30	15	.	CAWSPGALTGTEAFF	TGTGCCTGGAGTCCAGGGGCCCTCACGGGCACTGAAGCTTTCTTT